This T cell receptor (beta chain) was captured by sequencing in a study of blood T cell repertoires in COVID-19. Participants' own reports of clinical history determined their cohort assignment. This clone occurred once. V lost 6 bases, J lost 2 bases, and 20 bases lay in between. The CDR3 is 18 residues long. Germline CDR1 and CDR2: SGHVS and FNYEAQ. This table comes from immunoSEQ multiplex PCR, and its TCRdb copy is limited to in-frame clones, with some not included. The table includes some 180,000 clones, approximately 85% detected once. The source is a man aged 35 to 55 who had recovered from COVID-19. This chain uses TRBV7-6 with TRBJ1-6, with TRBD1 as a possible D gene (6 bases). Source material: PBMCs or T cells enriched from blood (not recorded which). The CDR3 reads CASSPGRGGQAYNSPLHF. Written as DNA, the CDR3 is TGTGCCAGCAGTCCAGGCAGGGGAGGGCAAGCCTATAATTCACCCCTCCACTTT.